Listed below are T cell receptor beta chains from one sample, sequenced in a study of blood T cell repertoires in COVID-19. Sequencing used immunoSEQ multiplex PCR; TCRdb keeps in-frame clones, though not all of them. The data show some 300,000 clones, about 90% seen once. Sample: PBMCs or T cells enriched from blood (not recorded which). These TCRs come from a woman in her thirties who had recovered from COVID-19. The CDR3 runs from the conserved cysteine through the conserved F or W. The order of the fields is clone size, V gene, CDR3 protein. Some rows have no size entry. The others give once, few or many, or a class for an expanded clone.

abundance: NA; v_gene: TRBV5-5; CDR3aa: CASNSGSTPYGYTF
abundance: NA; v_gene: TRBV6-5; CDR3aa: CASSYGQRNTEAFF
abundance: NA; v_gene: TRBV7-8; CDR3aa: CASSLGGGGAFF
abundance: NA; v_gene: TRBV7-9; CDR3aa: CASSSGQYEKLFF
abundance: once; v_gene: TRBV4-3; CDR3aa: CASSQDEAVNTEAFF
abundance: many; v_gene: TRBV6-1; CDR3aa: CASSEELPGKLFF
abundance: NA; v_gene: TRBV2; CDR3aa: CASSEFRKPPYEQYF
abundance: NA; v_gene: TRBV29-1; CDR3aa: CSVDPGQGMGYTF
abundance: NA; v_gene: TRBV11-2; CDR3aa: CASSSWAGTSGVETQYF
abundance: NA; v_gene: TRBV14; CDR3aa: CASSQDTGILNTEAFF
abundance: NA; v_gene: TRBV18; CDR3aa: CASSNYGGTIYF
abundance: NA; v_gene: TRBV5-6; CDR3aa: CASSLGGGHYGYTF
abundance: NA; v_gene: TRBV9; CDR3aa: CASSGSSGGPPSSYNEQFF
abundance: NA; v_gene: TRBV19; CDR3aa: CASSTGGNQPQHF
abundance: NA; v_gene: TRBV9; CDR3aa: CASSVAARGRRETQYF
abundance: NA; v_gene: TRBV11-2; CDR3aa: CASSAGGASTEAFF
abundance: NA; v_gene: TRBV27; CDR3aa: CASASSGGGSLNEQFF
abundance: once; v_gene: TRBV29-1; CDR3aa: CSVGGTSGAPSTDTQYF
abundance: NA; v_gene: TRBV5-4; CDR3aa: CASSLVETSGYTF
abundance: few; v_gene: TRBV5-1; CDR3aa: CASRLSGNEQFF
abundance: NA; v_gene: TRBV15; CDR3aa: CATSSIRGSEKLFF
abundance: NA; v_gene: TRBV7-9; CDR3aa: CASSLGAGGPNQPQHF
abundance: NA; v_gene: TRBV2; CDR3aa: CASIDRSSTDTQYF